A single T cell receptor beta chain is shown here with its context. A much larger clone lies one base from this, so it may be a read error. Different DNA sequences within this sample yield the same CDR3. TCRdb's table, derived via immunoSEQ multiplex PCR, lists solely in-frame clones and lacks some. Of about 680,000 clones detected, 73% appear once; the ten largest clones hold around 2%. These data originate in a study of shared clonotypes between healthy human individuals. About the study: CD8 memory received one plate per donor, CD8 naive two, CD4 memory three and CD4 naive three.

Per the germline V gene, CDR1 is SEHNR and CDR2 is FQNEAQ (reference sequence). V gave up 1 base and J gave up 4 bases, with 1 base separating them. CDR3 length equals 12 residues. The sequence was obtained from a woman aged 25 to 39 in good health. The specimen was memory CD4+ T cells sorted from blood. Indicated subset: CD45RA-negative fraction. The rearrangement uses TRBV7-9 and TRBJ2-2; D call uncertain. The CDR3 protein is CASSLVTGELFF. The CDR3 coding sequence is TGTGCCAGCAGCTTAGTCACCGGGGAGCTGTTTTTT.